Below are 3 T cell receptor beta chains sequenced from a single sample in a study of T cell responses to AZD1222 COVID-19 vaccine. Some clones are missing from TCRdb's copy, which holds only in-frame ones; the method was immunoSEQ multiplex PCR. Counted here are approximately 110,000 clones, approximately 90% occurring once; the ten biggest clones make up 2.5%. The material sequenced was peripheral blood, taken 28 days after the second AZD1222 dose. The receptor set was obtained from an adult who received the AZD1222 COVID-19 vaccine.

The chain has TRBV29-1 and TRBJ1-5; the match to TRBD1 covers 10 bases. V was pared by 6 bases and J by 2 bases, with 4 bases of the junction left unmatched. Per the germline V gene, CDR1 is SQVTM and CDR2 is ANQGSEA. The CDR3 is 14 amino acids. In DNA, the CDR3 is TGCAGCGTCAGACAGGGGGCTGGCAATCAGCCCCAGCATTTT. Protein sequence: CSVRQGAGNQPQHF.

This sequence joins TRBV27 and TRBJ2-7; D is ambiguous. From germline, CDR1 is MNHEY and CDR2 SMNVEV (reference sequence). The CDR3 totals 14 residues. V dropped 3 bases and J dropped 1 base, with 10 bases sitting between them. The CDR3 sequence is CASSFGVKSYEQYF. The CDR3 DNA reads TGTGCCAGCAGTTTTGGTGTGAAGTCCTACGAGCAGTACTTC.

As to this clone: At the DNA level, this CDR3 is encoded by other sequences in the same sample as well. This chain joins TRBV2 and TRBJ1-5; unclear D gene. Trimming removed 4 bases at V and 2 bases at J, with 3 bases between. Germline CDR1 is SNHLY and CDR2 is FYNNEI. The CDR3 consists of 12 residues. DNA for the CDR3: TGTGCCAGCAGTGGTGGCAATCAGCCCCAGCATTTT. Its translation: CASSGGNQPQHF.